This TCR beta chain came from a study of cytomegalovirus exposure and HLA in healthy donors. General study findings and limits: Being productive about 90% or about 30% of the time was typical of most TCR beta V segments in an earlier analysis.

PCR primers comprised 60 Vbeta and 13 Jbeta primers. Sequencing used immunoSEQ multiplex PCR; TCRdb keeps in-frame clones, though not all of them. Of about 110,000 clones listed, around 73% are singletons. The V gene's germline CDR1 is MDHEN and CDR2 SYDVKM. Trimming took 7 bases from V and 2 from J, leaving 8 bases between them. The CDR3 runs 13 residues. As for this clone: Its antigen is unknown.

Input material: PBMCs. This chain uses TRBV28 with TRBJ2-2, with D tentatively TRBD1 (5 bases). The sequence derives from a man aged 25 to 40 in good health and CMV-seronegative. The CDR3 DNA is TGTGCCAGCACCCAGGGAAACACCGGGGAGCTGTTTTTT. This sequence encodes CASTQGNTGELFF. Based on the CDR3 plus reference TRBV28 and TRBJ2-2, the full variable domain is DVKVTQSSRYLVKRTGEKVFLECVQDMDHENMFWYRQDPGLGLRLIYFSYDVKMKEKGDIPEGYSVSREKKERFSLILESASTNQTSMYLCASTQGNTGELFFGEGSRLTVL.